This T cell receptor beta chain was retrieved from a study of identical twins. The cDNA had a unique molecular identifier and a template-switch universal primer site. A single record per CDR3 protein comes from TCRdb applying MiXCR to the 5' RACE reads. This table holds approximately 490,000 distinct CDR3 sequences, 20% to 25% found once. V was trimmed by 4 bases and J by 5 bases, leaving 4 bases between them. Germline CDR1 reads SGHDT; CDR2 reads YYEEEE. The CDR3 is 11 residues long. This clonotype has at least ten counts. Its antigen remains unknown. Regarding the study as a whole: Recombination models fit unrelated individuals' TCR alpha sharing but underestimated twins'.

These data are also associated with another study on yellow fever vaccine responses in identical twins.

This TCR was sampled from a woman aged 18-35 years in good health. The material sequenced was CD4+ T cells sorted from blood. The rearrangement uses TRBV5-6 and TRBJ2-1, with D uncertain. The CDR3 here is CASSLHNEQFF. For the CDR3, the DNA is TGTGCCAGCAGCCTGCACAATGAGCAGTTCTTC.